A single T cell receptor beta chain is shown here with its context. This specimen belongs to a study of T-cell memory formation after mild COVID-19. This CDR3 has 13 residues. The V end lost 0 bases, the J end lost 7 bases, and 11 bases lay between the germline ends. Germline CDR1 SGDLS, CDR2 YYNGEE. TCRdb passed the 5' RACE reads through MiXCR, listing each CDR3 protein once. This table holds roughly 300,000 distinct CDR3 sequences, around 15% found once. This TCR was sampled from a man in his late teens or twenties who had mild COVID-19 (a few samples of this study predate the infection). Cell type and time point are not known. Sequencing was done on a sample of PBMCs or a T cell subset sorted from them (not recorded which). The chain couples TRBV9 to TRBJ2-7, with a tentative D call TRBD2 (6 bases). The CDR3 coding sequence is TGTGCCAGCAGCGTAGGAGGAGGGACGGAGCAGTACTTC. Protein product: CASSVGGGTEQYF.